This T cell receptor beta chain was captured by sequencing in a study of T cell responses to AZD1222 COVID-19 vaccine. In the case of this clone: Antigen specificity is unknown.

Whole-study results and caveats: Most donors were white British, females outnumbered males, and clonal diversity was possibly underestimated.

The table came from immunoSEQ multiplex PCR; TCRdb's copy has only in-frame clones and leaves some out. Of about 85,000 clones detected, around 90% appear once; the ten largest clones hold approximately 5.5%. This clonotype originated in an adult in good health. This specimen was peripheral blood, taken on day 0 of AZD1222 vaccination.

The CDR3 protein is CASSNPQRESSDTQYF. In DNA form, the CDR3 reads TGTGCCAGCAGCAACCCCCAGCGGGAGAGTTCAGATACGCAGTATTTT. The chain carries TRBV21-1 and TRBJ2-3; the table gives TRBD2 as D, unverified against the DNA. TRBV21-1 is termed a pseudogene. The CDR3 contains 16 residues.